The following is a T cell receptor beta chain sequence with its context. The sample originates from a study of OX40 agonist ivuxolimab in advanced cancers. In the study overall: Those enrolled were 82.7% male, with a mean age of about 66 years and ages from roughly 20 to 85.

The CDR3 covers 16 residues. CDR1 SNHLY and CDR2 FYNNEI come from the germline V gene. Trimming took off 3 bases at V and 3 bases at J, with 16 bases between the two ends. This table comes from immunoSEQ multiplex PCR, and its TCRdb copy is limited to in-frame clones, with some not included. Here the sample spans about 43,000 clones, roughly 94% being singletons. Sequenced material: CD4+ or CD8+ T cells sorted from blood, taken in a trial of the OX40 agonist ivuxolimab. This chain joins TRBV2 and TRBJ2-3, with D possibly being TRBD1 or TRBD2 (5 bases each). This clonotype was sampled from an adult with an advanced solid tumor such as melanoma, head and neck, liver or kidney cancer. CDR3 amino acids: CASSEGPGLGTDTQYF. In DNA form, the CDR3 reads TGTGCCAGCAGTGAGGGTCCGGGGCTTGGGACAGATACGCAGTATTTT.